Below, one T cell receptor beta chain is given with its context. This clonotype was counted ten times or more. This clone's antigen is unknown. Base-call qualities are not available, and no considerably larger clone is one nucleotide away. Amplification of TCR beta CDR3 regions was carried out from RNA transcripts. The TCR CDR3 was subjected to a first round of RT-PCR using the HTBI primer set and the Qiagen OneStep RT-PCR kit. A second multiplex PCR round built the libraries, followed by size selection and purification. Paired-end sequencing of the libraries was performed with 100 bp reads on an Illumina HiSeq2000. The study's own analysis went as follows. SOAPnuke was used to process the raw data, removing reads that contained adapters or uncalled bases, had a mean Phred below 15, or lacked an exact match to the constant primer or identifier. COPE v1.2.5 was used to merge the high-quality paired reads, and each unique nucleotide sequence was defined as a clonotype. MiTCR v1.1 was used to align clonotypes to the IMGT TRBV, TRBD and TRBJ reference segments. Only V-J combinations with frequency above 0.0001, covering roughly 99% of repertoires, were analysed. The TCS score was defined as F50 (clonal expansion) divided by E x V (chaos), with BLOSUM62-based TCRdist calculated between CDR3 peptides within each V-J. Welch's t-statistics and random forest reduced 514 V-J features to fewer than 15, which were used in a naive Bayes classifier (R e1071). Starting from the raw public reads, TCRdb applied fastp trimming at Q25, assembled clones with MiXCR and retained in-frame beta chains. Entries that share a CDR3 protein sequence are merged under the most common genes and DNA. TCRdb assigned the V and J calls; the authors' analysis was not used. The sample data list hundreds of thousands of distinct CDR3 sequences, and 14% of these were observed just once. The ten largest make up 10% of the sample.

This specimen comes from a study of T cells in Graves' hyperthyroidism and ophthalmopathy (dated by TCRdb to between 2018 and 2021). Study-level background: Peripheral blood was sampled at the time of initial diagnosis, prior to any treatment. Thyroid tissue and blood T-cell repertoires from six Graves' hyperthyroidism patients were also compared in the study. The paper describes TCR Vbeta CDR3 sequencing of 140 or so peripheral blood samples, made up of 43 ophthalmopathy patients, roughly 75 hyperthyroidism patients and roughly 17 progressor patients. The roughly 100 discovery patients were randomly divided into training and test sets at a 7:3 ratio. Once sampling was done, hyperthyroidism patients were given methimazole at a starting dose of 30 mg daily, whereas ophthalmopathy patients were given high-dose intravenous methylprednisolone. Prospective prediction of ophthalmopathy was tested in an independent validation cohort of 18 to 20 hyperthyroidism patients and approximately 17 patients who later progressed to ophthalmopathy. A discovery cohort of about a hundred patients, about 40 with Graves' ophthalmopathy and fewer than 65 with stable Graves' hyperthyroidism, was used to find distinguishing TCR V-J signatures. Study-wide findings and limitations: Most expanded thyroid clonotypes (frequency above 0.001) were also detected in blood, suggesting blood repertoires may reflect thyroid immune responses. Ophthalmopathy was separated from stable hyperthyroidism by a 13 V-J signature model, with around 88% sensitivity and around 81% specificity obtained in cross-validation and 80%/75% obtained in testing. In validation, the model predicted progression to ophthalmopathy a median of roughly 6.1 months before onset, with about 71% sensitivity and about 72% specificity. No statistical method was used to fix the sample size in advance, and group allocation was not hidden from the investigators.

Stable Graves' hyperthyroidism was defined as no progression to ophthalmopathy during 18 months of follow-up. Hyperthyroidism patients were aged 18 to 65 years and newly diagnosed, with disease duration of less than 2 months. Exclusion was applied to patients with uncontrolled infections, other autoimmune diseases, pregnancy or lactation. Diagnoses were established on the basis of clinical symptoms, serum thyroxine and TRAb, thyroid ultrasound, and orbital computed tomography. PBMCs were separated from around 9.1 ml of fresh peripheral blood using Ficoll-Paque density gradient centrifugation. Total RNA was extracted with Trizol reagent, and quality was checked on an Agilent 2100 Bioanalyzer. Trimming takes 3 bases off V and 5 bases off J; junction bases not matched to a gene: 6. Reading from cysteine to phenylalanine, the CDR3 counts 15 amino acids. Left in the record is the CDR3 DNA by itself, 45 bases read in frame from the first base.

The specimen was blood. This clonotype was obtained from a woman between 18 and 29 years old with Graves' hyperthyroidism. The rearranged segments are TRBV12-3 or TRBV12-4 and TRBJ2-7; 11 middle bases align to TRBD2. The CDR3 reads CASSLGTSGTNEQYF. Here is the DNA: TGTGCCAGCAGTTTGGGGACTAGCGGCACCAACGAGCAGTACTTC.